One and the same sample provided the 22 T cell receptor beta chains below, sequenced in a study of T cells in Graves' hyperthyroidism and ophthalmopathy. The investigators amplified TCR beta CDR3 regions from RNA transcripts. A set of HTBI primers served as the primers for a first-round RT-PCR of the TCR CDR3. One entry per CDR3 protein results from TCRdb running MiXCR on the multiplex PCR reads. Among some 460,000 distinct CDR3 sequences listed, 15% to 17% were seen once. What was sequenced was blood. These receptors all stem from a woman in her late teens or twenties with Graves' hyperthyroidism.

This clonotype appeared many times. The chain is built from TRBV11-1 and TRBJ2-2; 9 bases are shared with TRBD1. V shed 5 bases, J shed 0 bases, and the junction held 10 bases outside the gene matches. Per the germline V gene, CDR1 is SGHAT and CDR2 is FQDESV (reference sequence). This CDR3 has 18 amino acids. The CDR3 sequence: CASSPQGAIVANTGELFF. The DNA for the CDR3 is TGTGCCAGCAGCCCACAGGGGGCGATAGTCGCGAACACCGGGGAGCTGTTTTTT.

There are many counts of this clonotype. The gene calls are TRBV20-1 and TRBJ2-7, with a weak D call TRBD1 (6 bases). Germline lookup yields CDR1 DFQATT and CDR2 SNEGSKA (reference sequence). V was pared by 6 bases and J by 1 base, with 22 bases between. The CDR3 length is 16 residues. CDR3 sequence: CSARLTPLQGSYEQYF. CDR3 DNA: TGCAGTGCCCGCCTCACCCCCCTACAGGGTTCCTACGAGCAGTACTTC.

In its sample, this clonotype was seen a few times. The chain employs TRBV9 and TRBJ1-2; 8 nucleotides line up with TRBD1. The J segment lost 3 bases and the V segment lost 5 bases, leaving 9 bases of the junction unmatched. The CDR3 loop spans 15 amino acids. Germline CDR1 is SGDLS and CDR2 is YYNGEE. The CDR3 DNA sequence: TGTGCCAGCAGTCTACAAATACAGGGGGACTATGGCTACACCTTC. It is translated as CASSLQIQGDYGYTF.

This clonotype was counted a few times. The chain combines TRBV27 with TRBJ1-5; tentatively, D is TRBD1 (5 bases). Looked up from germline, CDR1 is MNHEY and CDR2 is SMNVEV (reference sequence). V lost 6 bases and J lost 9, with 15 bases in between. The CDR3 runs to 13 residues. The CDR3 nucleotides read TGTGCCAGCAGGGGGGGGGTTTTCTTGCCCCAGCATTTT. It specifies CASRGGVFLPQHF.

This clonotype was recorded a few times. The chain joins TRBV4-1 to TRBJ2-3, with D unclear. The germline V gene has CDR1 MGHRA and CDR2 YSYEKL. Trimming took 6 bases from V and 4 from J, leaving 14 bases between them. The CDR3 extends over 14 amino acids. CDR3 sequence (DNA): TGCGCCAGCAGTCCCCAGAGATCCCCAGATACGCAGTATTTT. It specifies CASSPQRSPDTQYF.

A few counts support this clonotype. This rearrangement joins TRBV5-1 to TRBJ1-3, with TRBD1 identical over 7 bases. Germline CDR1 and CDR2: SGHRS and YFSETQ. V was pared by 2 bases and J by 0 bases, with 8 bases of the junction left unmatched. The CDR3 is made up of 17 amino acids. CDR3 region: CASSLYPGGTSGNTIYF. The CDR3 region has the DNA TGCGCCAGCAGCTTATACCCAGGGGGGACCTCTGGAAACACCATATATTTT. Full variable domain (rest looked up from reference TRBV5-1 and TRBJ1-3): KAGVTQTPRYLIKTRGQQVTLSCSPISGHRSVSWYQQTPGQGLQFLFEYFSETQRNKGNFPGRFSGRQFSNSRSEMNVSTLELGDSALYLCASSLYPGGTSGNTIYFGEGSWLTVV.

Ten or more counts support this clonotype. The CDR3 loop reads CASSPPGGGNYEQYF. In DNA, the CDR3 is TGTGCCAGCTCACCACCAGGGGGAGGGAACTACGAGCAGTACTTC. The V call is TRBV18, the J call TRBJ2-7; TRBD2 might be the D (7 bases). The CDR3 contains 15 residues. The germline gives CDR1 KGHSH, CDR2 LQKENI. V dropped 0 bases and J dropped 3 bases, with 12 bases sitting between them.

The chain combines TRBV12-3 or TRBV12-4 with TRBJ2-2; D is possibly TRBD1 (5 bases). This CDR3 is 15 amino acids long. Trimming removed 3 bases from V and 4 bases from J, with 12 bases in between. Written as DNA, the CDR3 is TGTGCCAGCAGTTTCGTCCAGGGTATCACCGGGGAGCTGTTTTTT. Translating it yields CASSFVQGITGELFF.

The chain combines TRBV5-6 with TRBJ1-4; a weak D match, TRBD1 (5 bases). Germline CDR1 is SGHDT and CDR2 is YYEEEE. The CDR3 extends over 15 amino acids. V lost 6 bases and J 0 bases, leaving 12 bases between the germline ends. The CDR3 DNA is TGTGCCAGCACCTATAGGGGAGCAACTAATGAAAAACTGTTTTTT. It translates to CASTYRGATNEKLFF.

At least ten counts were recorded for this clonotype. The chain combines TRBV2 with TRBJ1-4; tentative D call: TRBD1 (6 bases). Germline V CDR1 and CDR2: SNHLY, FYNNEI. V dropped 10 bases and J dropped 4 bases, with 13 bases sitting between them. The CDR3 has 13 residues. For the CDR3, the DNA is TGTGCCACTGGACAGACCTATAATGAAAAACTGTTTTTT. Translation: CATGQTYNEKLFF. Variable domain in full (rest from reference TRBV2 and TRBJ1-4): EPEVTQTPSHQVTQMGQEVILRCVPISNHLYFYWYRQILGQKVEFLVSFYNNEISEKSEIFDDQFSVERPDGSNFTLKIRSTKLEDSAMYFCATGQTYNEKLFFGSGTQLSVL.

Ten or more counts support this clonotype. CDR3 bases: TGCAGTGCTAGAGACGGGACTAGCGGGACCGGGGAGCTGTTTTTT. This gives the protein CSARDGTSGTGELFF. The chain has TRBV20-1 and TRBJ2-2; 12 bases agree with TRBD2. With V trimmed by 0 bases and J by 5 bases, 1 base remained unmatched. Per germline, CDR1 DFQATT and CDR2 SNEGSKA (reference sequence). CDR3 size: 15 residues.

The chain combines TRBV7-9 with TRBJ2-7; TRBD1 or TRBD2 may be the D gene (6 bases each). CDR1 and CDR2 (germline): SEHNR, FQNEAQ (reference sequence). V was clipped by 5 bases and J by 2 bases, with 19 bases between them. This CDR3 contains 16 residues. CDR3 in amino acids: CASSLQGGPVPYEQYF. The CDR3 nucleotides are TGTGCCAGCAGCCTACAGGGAGGCCCGGTGCCCTACGAGCAGTACTTC.

The sample holds many counts of this clonotype. The chain has TRBV20-1 and TRBJ2-7; 7 bases line up with TRBD2. Germline CDR1 DFQATT, CDR2 SNEGSKA (reference sequence). The CDR3 covers 14 residues. V was clipped by 4 bases and J by 0 bases; unmatched bases: 6. This chain's CDR3 is CSAMKGGSSYEQYF. CDR3 sequence (DNA): TGCAGTGCTATGAAGGGCGGGAGCTCCTACGAGCAGTACTTC.

This chain links TRBV11-1 with TRBJ2-5; 7 nucleotides align to TRBD1. The CDR3 runs to 12 residues. CDR1 is SGHAT and CDR2 is FQDESV in the germline V gene (reference sequence). The V segment lost 7 bases and the J segment 3 bases; nucleotides outside the gene matches: 2. The CDR3 DNA is TGTGCCAGCAAAGGGACAGAAGAGACCCAGTACTTC. Translation gives CASKGTEETQYF.

This clonotype has at least ten counts. The chain couples TRBV29-1 to TRBJ1-3; D is perhaps TRBD1 (5 bases). V was shortened by 8 bases and J by 3 bases, with 11 bases between the two germline ends. In germline, CDR1 is SQVTM, CDR2 ANQGSEA. The CDR3 is 12 residues long. The DNA for the CDR3 is TGCAGCACTCGGGACGGTGGAAACACCATATATTTT. Translated: CSTRDGGNTIYF.

This clonotype showed up many times. The chain combines TRBV6-1 with TRBJ1-2, with 10 bases fitting TRBD1. V was pared by 7 bases and J by 7 bases, with 12 bases of the junction left unmatched. Germline V gene data show CDR1 as MNHNS and CDR2 as SASEGT. The CDR3 is 15 amino acids. The CDR3 nucleotides are TGTGCCAGCACCCAATCGAGGGGGACAGGGGCTGGCTACACCTTC. This translates into CASTQSRGTGAGYTF.

In this sample, this clonotype turned up many times. This sequence joins TRBV12-3 or TRBV12-4 and TRBJ1-1, with no clear D. Between the trimmed V and J ends, which lost 6 bases and 0 bases, there was a span of 5 bases. CDR3 size: 12 residues. The CDR3 protein is CASRAVNTEAFF. The DNA of the CDR3 is TGTGCCAGCAGGGCGGTGAACACTGAAGCTTTCTTT.

This clonotype was seen a few times. The V gene is TRBV20-1, the J gene TRBJ1-3, with TRBD1 as a possible D gene (6 bases). The CDR3 is made up of 11 amino acids. Germline CDR1 and CDR2: DFQATT and SNEGSKA (reference sequence). The V gene lost 6 bases and the J gene lost 9 bases, with 12 bases spanning the gap. CDR3 residues: CSAHRVGTIYF. The CDR3 DNA reads TGCAGTGCGCACAGGGTTGGCACCATATATTTT.

In this sample, this clonotype turned up many times. This chain joins TRBV5-1 and TRBJ2-7; D assignment may be TRBD1 or TRBD2 (5 bases each). The length of the CDR3 is 14 residues. CDR1 SGHRS and CDR2 YFSETQ come from the germline V gene. Trimming left V 2 bases short and J 1 base short, with 10 bases between. For the CDR3, the DNA is TGCGCCAGCAGCTTCCGGGACGGATCCTACGAGCAGTACTTC. It yields the protein CASSFRDGSYEQYF.

V gene TRBV4-2 combines with J gene TRBJ1-1; tentative D call: TRBD1 (5 bases). Trimming removed 5 bases at V and 5 bases at J, with 21 bases between. The CDR3 contains 16 residues. Germline V CDR1 and CDR2: LGHNA, YNFKEQ. In DNA form, the CDR3 reads TGTGCCAGCAGCATACCGGGACCCCCGATGGGTACTGAAGCTTTCTTT. This sequence encodes CASSIPGPPMGTEAFF.

In this sample, this clonotype turned up many times. This chain links TRBV7-2 with TRBJ1-5; D may be TRBD1 (6 bases). Germline lookup yields CDR1 SGHTA and CDR2 FQGNSA. V dropped 5 bases and J dropped 3 bases, with 17 bases sitting between them. The CDR3 spans 16 residues. CDR3 DNA: TGTGCCAGCAGCACACCGACAGGCCTAATCAATCAGCCCCAGCATTTT. Protein product: CASSTPTGLINQPQHF.

The chain combines TRBV10-3 with TRBJ1-2; no definite D call. This CDR3 spans 15 amino acids. CDR1 and CDR2 from the germline V gene are ENHRY and SYGVKD. V lost 0 bases and J lost 7, with 15 bases in between. CDR3 coding DNA: TGTGCCATCAGTGAGTCCTCCGCCCTAGGCGGTGGCTACACCTTC. It codes for CAISESSALGGGYTF.